The present T cell receptor (beta chain) was sequenced within a study of technical replicates of blood from several donors. The repertoire was sequenced with immunoSEQ multiplex PCR; TCRdb's copy has only in-frame clones and lacks some. This table holds tens of thousands of clones, 85% to 90% found once. Material: PBMCs. This receptor was obtained from a human donor in good health. Some clones in this sample may be carry-over from other donors' samples.

DNA for the CDR3: TGCGCCAGCAGCCAAGATCTCGGCAGGGCAAATGCTAATGAAAAACTGTTTTTT. It specifies CASSQDLGRANANEKLFF. The chain couples TRBV4-3 to TRBJ1-4; D is possibly TRBD1 (5 bases). The CDR3 runs 18 residues. CDR1 and CDR2 from the germline V gene are LGHNA and YSLEER. The V gene lost 0 bases and the J gene lost 3 bases, with 17 bases spanning the gap.